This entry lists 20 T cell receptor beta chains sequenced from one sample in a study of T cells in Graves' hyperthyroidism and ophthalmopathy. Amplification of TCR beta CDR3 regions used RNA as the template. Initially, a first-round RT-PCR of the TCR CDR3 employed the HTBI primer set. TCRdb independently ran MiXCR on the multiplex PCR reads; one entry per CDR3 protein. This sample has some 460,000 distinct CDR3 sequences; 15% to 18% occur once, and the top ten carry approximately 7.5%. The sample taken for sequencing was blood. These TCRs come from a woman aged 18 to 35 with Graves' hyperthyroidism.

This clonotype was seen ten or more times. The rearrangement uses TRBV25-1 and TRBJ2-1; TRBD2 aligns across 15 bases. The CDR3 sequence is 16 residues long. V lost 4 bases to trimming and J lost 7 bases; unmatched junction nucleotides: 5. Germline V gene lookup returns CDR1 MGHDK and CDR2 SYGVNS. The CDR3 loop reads CASSGDGTSGRNEQFF. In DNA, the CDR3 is TGTGCCAGCAGTGGAGATGGGACTAGCGGGAGGAATGAGCAGTTCTTC. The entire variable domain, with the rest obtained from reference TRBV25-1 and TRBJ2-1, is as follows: EADIYQTPRYLVIGTGKKITLECSQTMGHDKMYWYQQDPGMELHLIHYSYGVNSTEKGDLSSESTVSRIRTEHFPLTLESARPSHTSQYLCASSGDGTSGRNEQFFGPGTRLTVL.

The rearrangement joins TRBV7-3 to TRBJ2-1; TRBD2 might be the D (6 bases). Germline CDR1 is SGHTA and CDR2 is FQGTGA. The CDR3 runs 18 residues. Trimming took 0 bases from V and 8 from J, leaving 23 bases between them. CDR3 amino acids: CASSLTPGASGDTDEQFF. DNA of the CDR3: TGTGCCAGCAGCTTAACCCCCGGGGCGTCGGGGGATACAGATGAGCAGTTCTTC.

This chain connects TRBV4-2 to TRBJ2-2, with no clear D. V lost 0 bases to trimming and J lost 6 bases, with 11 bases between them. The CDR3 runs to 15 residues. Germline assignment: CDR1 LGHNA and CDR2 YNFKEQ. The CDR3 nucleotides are TGTGCCAGCAGCCAAGATTTTTTAGCAGCCGGGGAGCTGTTTTTT. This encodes CASSQDFLAAGELFF.

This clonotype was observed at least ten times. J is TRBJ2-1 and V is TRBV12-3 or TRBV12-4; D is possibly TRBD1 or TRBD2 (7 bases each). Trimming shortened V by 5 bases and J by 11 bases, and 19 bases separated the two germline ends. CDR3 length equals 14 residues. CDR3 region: CASSIPQGGGKQFF. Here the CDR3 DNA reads TGTGCCAGCAGTATCCCCCAGGGGGGGGGCAAGCAGTTCTTC.

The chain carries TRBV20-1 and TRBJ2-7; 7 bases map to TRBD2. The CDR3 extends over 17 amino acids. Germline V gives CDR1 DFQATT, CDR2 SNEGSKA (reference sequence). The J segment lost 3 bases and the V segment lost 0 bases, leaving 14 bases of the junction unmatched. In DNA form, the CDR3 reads TGCAGTGCTAGAGATGATGGGAGGGTTCGCACTGGCTACGAGCAGTACTTC. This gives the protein CSARDDGRVRTGYEQYF.

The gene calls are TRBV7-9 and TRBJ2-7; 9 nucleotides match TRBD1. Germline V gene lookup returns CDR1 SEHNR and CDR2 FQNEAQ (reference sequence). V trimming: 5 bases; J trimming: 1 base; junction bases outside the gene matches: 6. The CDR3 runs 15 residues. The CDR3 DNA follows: TGTGCCAGCAGCCCCTTGGGACAGGGTTCCTACGAGCAGTACTTC. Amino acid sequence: CASSPLGQGSYEQYF.

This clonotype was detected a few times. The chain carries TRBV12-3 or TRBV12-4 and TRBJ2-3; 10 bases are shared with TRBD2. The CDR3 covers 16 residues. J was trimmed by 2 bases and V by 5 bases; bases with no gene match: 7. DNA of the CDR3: TGTGCCAGCAGTGGATTACTAGCGGGGAACACAGATACGCAGTATTTT. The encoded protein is CASSGLLAGNTDTQYF.

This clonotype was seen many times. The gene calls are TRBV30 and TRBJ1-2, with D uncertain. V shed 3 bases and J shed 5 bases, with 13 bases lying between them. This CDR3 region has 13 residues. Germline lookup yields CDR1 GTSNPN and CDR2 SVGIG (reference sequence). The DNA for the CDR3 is TGTGCCTGGAGCGGGCCGCACCCGTATGGCTACACCTTC. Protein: CAWSGPHPYGYTF.

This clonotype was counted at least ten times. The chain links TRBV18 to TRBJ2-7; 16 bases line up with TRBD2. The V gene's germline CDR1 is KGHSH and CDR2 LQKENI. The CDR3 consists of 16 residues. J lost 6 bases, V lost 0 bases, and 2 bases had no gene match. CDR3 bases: TGTGCCAGCTCACCACCGGGGACTAGCGGGGGGGTCGAGCAGTACTTC. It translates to CASSPPGTSGGVEQYF.

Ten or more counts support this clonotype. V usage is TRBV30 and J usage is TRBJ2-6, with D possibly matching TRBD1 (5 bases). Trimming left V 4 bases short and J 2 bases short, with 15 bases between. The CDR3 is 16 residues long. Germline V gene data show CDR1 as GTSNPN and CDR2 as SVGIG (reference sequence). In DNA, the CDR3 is TGTGCCTGGAATGCAGGGTTCGGTGCTGGGGCCAACGTCCTGACTTTC. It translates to CAWNAGFGAGANVLTF.

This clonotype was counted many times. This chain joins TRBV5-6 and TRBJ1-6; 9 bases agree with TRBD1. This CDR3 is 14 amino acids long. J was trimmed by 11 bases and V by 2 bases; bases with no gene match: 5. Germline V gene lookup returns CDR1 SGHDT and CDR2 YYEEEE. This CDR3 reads CASSFGTGYPPLHF. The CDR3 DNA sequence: TGTGCCAGCAGCTTCGGGACAGGGTATCCACCCCTCCACTTT.

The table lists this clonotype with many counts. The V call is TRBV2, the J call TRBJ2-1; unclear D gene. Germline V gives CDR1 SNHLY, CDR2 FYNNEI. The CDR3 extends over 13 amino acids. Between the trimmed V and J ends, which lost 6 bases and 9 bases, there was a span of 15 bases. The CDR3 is CASRLDPLGEQFF. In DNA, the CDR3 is TGTGCCAGCAGGCTCGACCCGCTAGGTGAGCAGTTCTTC.

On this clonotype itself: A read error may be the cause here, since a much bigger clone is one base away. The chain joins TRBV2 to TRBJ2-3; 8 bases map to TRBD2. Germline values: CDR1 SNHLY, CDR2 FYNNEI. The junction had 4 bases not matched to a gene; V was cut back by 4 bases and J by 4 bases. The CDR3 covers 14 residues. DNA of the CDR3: TGTGCCAGCAGTGGACCTAGCGGGTCAGATACGCAGTATTTT. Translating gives CASSGPSGSDTQYF.

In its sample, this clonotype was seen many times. The CDR3 coding sequence is TGTGCCAGCAGTTGGGGGGTCGAGAATTCACCCCTCCACTTT. It translates to CASSWGVENSPLHF. This sequence joins TRBV12-3 or TRBV12-4 and TRBJ1-6; weak D call: TRBD1 (5 bases). The CDR3 covers 14 residues. V was shortened by 4 bases and J by 7 bases, with 11 bases between the two germline ends.

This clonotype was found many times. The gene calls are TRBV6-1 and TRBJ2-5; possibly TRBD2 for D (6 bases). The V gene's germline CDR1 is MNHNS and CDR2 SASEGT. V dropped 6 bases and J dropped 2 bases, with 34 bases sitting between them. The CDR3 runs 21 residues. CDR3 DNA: TGTGCCAGCAGCAAGCCAACCCGAGTTGGTTCGGCCCGGGAGCATCAAGAGACCCAGTACTTC. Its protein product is CASSKPTRVGSAREHQETQYF.

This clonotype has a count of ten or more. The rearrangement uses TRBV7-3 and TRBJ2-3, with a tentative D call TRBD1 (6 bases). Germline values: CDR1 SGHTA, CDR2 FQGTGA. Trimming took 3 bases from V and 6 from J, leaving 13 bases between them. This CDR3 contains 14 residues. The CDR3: CASSLGTSGDTQYF. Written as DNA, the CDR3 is TGTGCCAGCAGCTTGGGGACATCCGGCGATACGCAGTATTTT.

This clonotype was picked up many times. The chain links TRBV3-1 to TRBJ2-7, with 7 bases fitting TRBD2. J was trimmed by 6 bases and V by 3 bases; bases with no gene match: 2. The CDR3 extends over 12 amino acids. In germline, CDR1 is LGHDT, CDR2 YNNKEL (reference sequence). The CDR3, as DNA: TGTGCCAGCAGCCAGGGAGGGACCGAGCAGTACTTC. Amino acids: CASSQGGTEQYF.

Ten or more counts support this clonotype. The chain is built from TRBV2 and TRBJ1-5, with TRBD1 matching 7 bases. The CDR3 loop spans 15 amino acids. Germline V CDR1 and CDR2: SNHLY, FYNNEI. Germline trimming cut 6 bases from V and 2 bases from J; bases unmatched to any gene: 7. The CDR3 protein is CASRSQGQGNQPQHF. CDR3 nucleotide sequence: TGTGCCAGCAGGTCCCAAGGACAGGGCAATCAGCCCCAGCATTTT.

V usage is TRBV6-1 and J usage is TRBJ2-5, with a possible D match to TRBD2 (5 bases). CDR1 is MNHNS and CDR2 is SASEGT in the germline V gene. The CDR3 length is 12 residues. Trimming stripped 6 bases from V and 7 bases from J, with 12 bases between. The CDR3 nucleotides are TGTGCCAGCAGACGGGGAACGGGGACCCAGTACTTC. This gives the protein CASRRGTGTQYF.

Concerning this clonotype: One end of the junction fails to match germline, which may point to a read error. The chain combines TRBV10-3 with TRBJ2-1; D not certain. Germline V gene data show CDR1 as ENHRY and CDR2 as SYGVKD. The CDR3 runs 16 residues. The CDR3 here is CAISESSTEQYNKQFF. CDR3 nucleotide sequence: TGTGCCATCAGTGAGTCGAGCACAGAGCAATACAATAAGCAGTTCTTC.